This is a list of T cell receptor beta chains from one sample in a study of PD-L1 blockade in urothelial cancer. The method was immunoSEQ multiplex PCR; TCRdb's version includes in-frame clones alone and lacks a portion of them. There are some 60,000 clones in the sample; around 84% occur only once, and less than 3% lies in the top ten. The input for sequencing was PBMCs, taken around atezolizumab (anti-PD-L1) treatment. These receptors were taken from a man aged 50-59 years with urothelial cancer. CDR3s include the opening cysteine and the closing phenylalanine or tryptophan. D genes are given only for firm matches. Clone sizes are given selectively: once, few, many, or a class where the clone is expanded.

>TRBV5-5|TRBJ2-7|TRBD1|NA
CASSYPGQGAIEQYF
TGTGCCAGCAGCTATCCGGGACAGGGGGCAATCGAGCAGTACTTC
>TRBV28|TRBJ2-7|TRBD1|NA
CASRPGTGVPYEQYF
TGTGCCAGCAGGCCCGGGACAGGGGTCCCCTACGAGCAGTACTTC
>TRBV30|TRBJ2-2|NA|NA
CAWSVIAGHRELFF
TGTGCCTGGAGTGTAATAGCCGGCCACCGGGAGCTGTTTTTT
>TRBV11-3|TRBJ2-1|NA|NA
CASGRGAYEQFF
TGTGCCAGCGGGAGGGGGGCGTATGAGCAGTTCTTC
>TRBV7-3|TRBJ2-2|TRBD2|NA
CASSPTPASGTGELFF
TGTGCCAGCAGCCCCACCCCGGCTAGCGGGACCGGGGAGCTGTTTTTT
>TRBV5-8|TRBJ2-1|TRBD2|NA
CASSWGQHSSGVYNEQFF
TGTGCCAGCAGCTGGGGACAGCACTCTAGCGGGGTCTACAATGAGCAGTTCTTC
>TRBV6-1|TRBJ2-7|NA|few
CASSQKDRARGEQYF
TGTGCCAGCAGTCAGAAAGACAGGGCGCGGGGCGAGCAGTACTTC
>TRBV18|TRBJ2-3|NA|NA
CASSPPARTDTQYF
TGTGCCAGCTCACCACCGGCCCGCACAGATACGCAGTATTTT
>TRBV19|TRBJ1-4|NA|NA
CASSSAGKNEKLFF
TGTGCCAGTAGTTCCGCGGGGAAAAATGAAAAACTGTTTTTT
>TRBV9|TRBJ2-2|TRBD1|NA
CASSAGQVNTGELFF
TGTGCCAGCAGCGCGGGACAGGTCAACACCGGGGAGCTGTTTTTT
>TRBV21-1|TRBJ2-7|NA|NA
CASSKFLTSGRADNEQYF
TGTGCCAGCAGCAAATTCCTCACTAGCGGGAGGGCCGACAACGAGCAGTACTTC
>TRBV5-1|TRBJ2-1|NA|NA
CASSSNRMTDSYNEQFF
TGCGCCAGCAGCTCCAACCGCATGACAGACTCCTACAATGAGCAGTTCTTC
>TRBV14|TRBJ2-1|NA|NA
CASSQVSEASHNEQFF
TGTGCCAGCAGCCAAGTATCGGAGGCCTCCCACAATGAGCAGTTCTTC
>TRBV5-1|TRBJ2-2|TRBD1|NA
CASSLVFGTGGTGELFF
TGCGCCAGCAGCTTGGTTTTCGGGACAGGGGGTACCGGGGAGCTGTTTTTT
>TRBV11-2|TRBJ2-1|TRBD1|NA
CASSLSRDRTYNEQFF
TGTGCCAGCAGTCTTAGCCGGGACAGGACCTACAATGAGCAGTTCTTC
>TRBV28|TRBJ1-1|NA|NA
CASSPQVSKAFF
TGTGCCAGCAGTCCACAGGTTTCCAAAGCTTTCTTT
>TRBV5-1|TRBJ1-2|NA|NA
CASSLGPGSNYGYTF
TGCGCCAGCAGCTTGGGGCCAGGTTCTAACTATGGCTACACCTTC
>TRBV19|TRBJ2-7|NA|many
CASSGSWDLPYEQYF
TGTGCCAGTAGTGGCTCCTGGGACTTACCCTACGAGCAGTACTTC
>TRBV5-1|TRBJ2-2|NA|NA
CASSLPNPGELFF
TGCGCCAGCAGCTTGCCAAATCCCGGGGAGCTGTTTTTT
>TRBV19|TRBJ2-1|NA|NA
CASSRSSYNEQFF
TGTGCCAGTAGCCGGAGCTCCTACAATGAGCAGTTCTTC
>TRBV5-6|TRBJ1-6|TRBD1|few
CASSLPTGTASPLHF
TGTGCCAGCAGCTTGCCCACCGGGACAGCTTCACCCCTCCACTTT
>TRBV6-5|TRBJ2-7|NA|once
CASTQGLAYEQYF
TGTGCCAGCACCCAGGGCTTAGCCTACGAGCAGTACTTC
>TRBV30|TRBJ1-2|TRBD1|NA
CASSPGTGALGGYTF
TGTGCCTCCAGTCCCGGGACAGGGGCGTTGGGTGGCTACACCTTC
>TRBV5-1|TRBJ2-7|TRBD2|NA
CASSPGLAGDEQYF
TGCGCCAGCAGCCCGGGACTAGCGGGAGACGAGCAGTACTTC
>TRBV6-5|TRBJ1-6|TRBD1|NA
CASSYRWTGDNSPLHF
TGTGCCAGCAGTTACCGCTGGACAGGGGACAATTCACCCCTCCACTTT
>TRBV29-1|TRBJ1-1|TRBD1|NA
CSVEYRGNTEAFF
TGCAGCGTTGAGTACAGGGGGAACACTGAAGCTTTCTTT
>TRBV7-9|TRBJ1-2|TRBD1|NA
CASSLNQDRVGSYGYTF
TGTGCCAGCAGCTTAAACCAAGACAGGGTGGGGAGCTATGGCTACACCTTC
>TRBV7-9|TRBJ1-4|TRBD1|once
CASSLDPGQKLFF
TGTGCCAGCAGCTTAGATCCGGGACAGAAACTGTTTTTT
>TRBV2|TRBJ2-4|NA|NA
CASSLPRGTLAKNIQYF
TGTGCCAGCAGCCTCCCTCGGGGGACCCTAGCCAAAAACATTCAGTACTTC
>TRBV28|TRBJ2-5|NA|NA
CASSIGGGETQYF
TGTGCCAGCAGCATCGGTGGGGGGGAGACCCAGTACTTC
>TRBV28|TRBJ1-4|NA|NA
CASSEINEKLFF
TGTGCCAGCAGTGAGATTAATGAAAAACTGTTTTTT
>TRBV19|TRBJ2-5|TRBD1|NA
CASRETGAGGTQYF
TGTGCCAGTAGAGAGACAGGGGCCGGGGGGACCCAGTACTTC
>TRBV30|TRBJ1-6|NA|NA
CAWSLGIRGSPLHF
TGTGCCTGGAGTTTGGGCATAAGGGGTTCACCCCTCCACTTT
>TRBV9|TRBJ1-1|TRBD1|once
CASSGGQGAITEAFF
TGTGCCAGCAGCGGGGGACAGGGGGCGATCACTGAAGCTTTCTTT
>TRBV19|TRBJ1-2|NA|NA
CASSIYRDNDYGYTF
TGTGCCAGTAGTATATACCGGGACAACGACTATGGCTACACCTTC
>TRBV5-1|TRBJ1-4|TRBD1|NA
CASRSGGSNEKLFF
TGCGCCAGCAGATCAGGGGGCTCGAATGAAAAACTGTTTTTT
>TRBV30|TRBJ1-2|NA|few
CAWSANTYGYTF
TGTGCCTGGAGTGCCAACACCTATGGCTACACCTTC
>TRBV28|TRBJ1-6|NA|NA
CASSKQESYNSPLHF
TGTGCCAGCAGCAAGCAGGAATCCTATAATTCACCCCTCCACTTT
>TRBV6-1|TRBJ1-5|NA|once
CASSVGLGGNQPQHF
TGTGCCAGCAGTGTCGGCCTTGGAGGCAATCAGCCCCAGCATTTT
>TRBV14|TRBJ2-3|TRBD2|NA
CASSIAGVIDTQYF
TGTGCCAGCAGCATAGCGGGAGTTATAGATACGCAGTATTTT